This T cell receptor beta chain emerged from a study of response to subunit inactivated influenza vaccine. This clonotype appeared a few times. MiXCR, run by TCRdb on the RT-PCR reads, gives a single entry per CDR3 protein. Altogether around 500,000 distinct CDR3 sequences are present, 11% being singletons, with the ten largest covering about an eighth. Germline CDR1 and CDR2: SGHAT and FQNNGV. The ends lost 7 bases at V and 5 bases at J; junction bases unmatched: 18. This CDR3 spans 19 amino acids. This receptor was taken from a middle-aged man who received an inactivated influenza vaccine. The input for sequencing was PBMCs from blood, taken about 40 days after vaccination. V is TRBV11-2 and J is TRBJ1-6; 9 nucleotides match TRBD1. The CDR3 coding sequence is TGTGCCAGCACCTTGCACCCTGTCGGGCGGACAGGGGATAATTCACCCCTCCACTTT. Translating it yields CASTLHPVGRTGDNSPLHF.